This record looks at one T cell receptor beta chain sequence and its context. What it binds is not known. The data derive from a study of cytomegalovirus exposure and HLA in healthy donors. Study-level background: Falling in the Caucasian-associated ancestry cluster were 80% to 90% of 350 to 400 genotyped donors. Study findings and constraints: Researchers reported in a later analysis that a missense DCLRE1C variant was tied to TCR beta V- and J-gene trimming.

Healthy individuals who donated bone marrow served as the donors. This PCR relied on a set of 60 Vbeta primers and 13 Jbeta primers. TCRdb's table, derived via immunoSEQ multiplex PCR, lists solely in-frame clones and lacks some. The table shows roughly 200,000 clones, with 86% occurring only once. The CDR3 runs to 12 residues. From germline, CDR1 is SQVTM and CDR2 ANQGSEA. The germline V and J ends were trimmed by 4 bases and 13 bases, with 19 bases remaining between them. The rearrangement joins TRBV29-1 to TRBJ1-1, with D maybe TRBD1 (5 bases). This receptor was obtained from a woman aged 30 to 39 in good health and CMV-seronegative. The material sequenced was PBMCs. This chain's CDR3 is CSVVGDGGKDFF. In DNA, the CDR3 is TGCAGCGTTGTCGGGGACGGAGGGAAGGATTTCTTT.